One and the same sample provided the 22 T cell receptor beta chains below, sequenced in a study of human T cells and chemical hapten exposure. Sample time point: patch test 1, 2 weeks after DPC sensitization. Regarding treatment: therapeutic diphenylcyclopropenone sensitization with weekly scalp DPC. One entry per CDR3 protein, called by TCRdb with MiXCR from the RACE reads. The repertoire holds 180,000 or so distinct CDR3 sequences, with 20% to 25% as singletons. The sequencing used whole blood, collected in connection with sensitization to the hapten diphenylcyclopropenone (DPC). The source is a woman in her forties or fifties with alopecia areata. Some clones in this sample may be carry-over from other donors' samples.

This clonotype was found a few times. The J gene is TRBJ2-7, the V gene TRBV3-1; D perhaps matches TRBD2 (6 bases). Germline V gene data show CDR1 as LGHDT and CDR2 as YNNKEL (reference sequence). The germline V and J ends were trimmed by 0 bases and 5 bases, with 17 bases remaining between them. CDR3 length: 16 amino acids. CDR3 sequence: CASSQDLAGSWDEQYF. CDR3 in DNA: TGTGCCAGCAGCCAAGATCTGGCGGGGTCTTGGGACGAGCAGTACTTC.

The gene calls are TRBV7-3 and TRBJ1-1; D not resolved. Deletions cut 1 base from V and 1 base from J, with 7 bases between. Per the germline V gene, CDR1 is SGHTA and CDR2 is FQGTGA. The CDR3 totals 14 residues. The chain's CDR3 is CASSLIGKNTEAFF. In DNA, the CDR3 is TGTGCCAGCAGCTTAATCGGCAAGAACACTGAAGCTTTCTTT.

This clonotype has a handful of counts. The J gene is TRBJ1-2, the V gene TRBV28; 10 nucleotides align to TRBD1. The CDR3 spans 13 residues. With V trimmed by 3 bases and J by 7 bases, 2 bases remained unmatched. The germline V gene encodes CDR1 MDHEN and CDR2 SYDVKM. The CDR3 protein is CASSFRDRGGYTF. The CDR3 DNA is TGTGCCAGCAGTTTCCGGGACAGGGGTGGCTACACCTTC.

The V and J genes are TRBV25-1 and TRBJ2-2; 8 nucleotides agree with TRBD1. The germline CDR1 and CDR2 sequences are MGHDK and SYGVNS. V shed 8 bases, J shed 5 bases, and the junction held 7 bases outside the gene matches. This CDR3 is built from 14 residues. CDR3 region: CASGDRKNTGELFF. The CDR3 DNA follows: TGTGCCAGCGGGGACAGGAAAAATACCGGGGAGCTGTTTTTT. The full variable domain, its missing parts supplied by reference TRBV25-1 and TRBJ2-2, is EADIYQTPRYLVIGTGKKITLECSQTMGHDKMYWYQQDPGMELHLIHYSYGVNSTEKGDLSSESTVSRIRTEHFPLTLESARPSHTSQYLCASGDRKNTGELFFGEGSRLTVL.

This clonotype was observed a few times. This sequence joins TRBV12-3 or TRBV12-4 and TRBJ2-3; D is uncertain. With 6 bases removed from V and 0 bases from J, the gap between germline ends came to 7 bases. The CDR3 is 13 residues long. CDR3 coding DNA: TGTGCCAGCAGATTTTCTAGCACAGATACGCAGTATTTT. Residues: CASRFSSTDTQYF.

The chain uses TRBV20-1 and TRBJ1-2; D ambiguous. V was shortened by 4 bases and J by 3 bases, with 9 bases between the two germline ends. The CDR3 is made up of 12 amino acids. Germline V gene lookup returns CDR1 DFQATT and CDR2 SNEGSKA (reference sequence). CDR3 sequence (DNA): TGCAGTGCTAAGATGGTTGACTATGGCTACACCTTC. Amino acid sequence: CSAKMVDYGYTF.

The genes are TRBV5-1 and TRBJ2-7; 10 nucleotides match TRBD1. This CDR3 comprises 14 residues. Looked up from germline, CDR1 is SGHRS and CDR2 is YFSETQ. V was clipped by 3 bases and J by 5 bases; unmatched bases: 5. This CDR3 reads CASSSGQGSHEQYF. DNA for the CDR3: TGCGCCAGCAGCTCGGGACAGGGGTCCCACGAGCAGTACTTC.

The chain couples TRBV29-1 to TRBJ2-2; possible D gene TRBD2, 5 bases. Trimming pared 3 bases from V and 9 bases from J, leaving 14 bases between. The CDR3 has 13 amino acids. Germline values: CDR1 SQVTM, CDR2 ANQGSEA. The CDR3: CSVEQNRGRELFF. CDR3 sequence (DNA): TGCAGCGTTGAGCAGAACCGGGGAAGGGAGCTGTTTTTT.

This clonotype was observed at least ten times. V and J are TRBV27 and TRBJ2-5, with 10 bases matching TRBD2. V gave up 5 bases and J gave up 2 bases; unmatched junction bases: 8. The CDR3 is made up of 16 amino acids. Germline CDR1 MNHEY, CDR2 SMNVEV (reference sequence). The CDR3 nucleotides read TGTGCCAGCAGTCTTACCCTAGCGGGAGTTCAAGAGACCCAGTACTTC. It encodes CASSLTLAGVQETQYF.

V gene TRBV2 combines with J gene TRBJ2-5, with D perhaps TRBD1 or TRBD2 (5 bases each). The V gene lost 6 bases and the J gene lost 5 bases, with 19 bases spanning the gap. The CDR3 has 15 residues. Germline CDR1 is SNHLY and CDR2 is FYNNEI. This chain's CDR3 is CASSPPRAEGETQYF. The CDR3 DNA reads TGTGCCAGCAGCCCCCCCCGGGCCGAGGGGGAGACCCAGTACTTC.

The V gene is TRBV24-1, the J gene TRBJ2-5; D gene uncertain. The length of the CDR3 is 13 residues. V was pared by 5 bases and J by 5 bases, with 11 bases between. Germline assignment: CDR1 KGHDR and CDR2 SFDVKD. For the CDR3, the DNA is TGTGCCACCAGTGTTGCAGGAACGGAGACCCAGTACTTC. It translates to CATSVAGTETQYF.

V usage is TRBV7-2 and J usage is TRBJ2-2; D gene uncertain. Germline values: CDR1 SGHTA, CDR2 FQGNSA. This CDR3 contains 15 residues. The V end was cut by 0 bases, the J end by 4 bases, with 9 bases between. The CDR3 sequence: CASSLASRPTGELFF. CDR3 sequence (DNA): TGTGCCAGCAGCTTAGCGAGCAGACCCACCGGGGAGCTGTTTTTT.

The chain uses TRBV20-1 and TRBJ2-3; 10 positions agree with TRBD2. This CDR3 is 14 amino acids long. Germline V lookup: CDR1 DFQATT, CDR2 SNEGSKA (reference sequence). Trimming cost V 6 bases and J 5 bases; bases outside gene matches: 8. DNA for the CDR3: TGCAGTGCCAGTCGAGCGGGAGGGCTAGATACGCAGTATTTT. It specifies CSASRAGGLDTQYF.

The gene calls are TRBV4-1 and TRBJ2-2; D might be TRBD1 or TRBD2, each matching 6 bases. V shed 0 bases and J shed 4 bases, with 9 bases lying between them. CDR3 length: 15 amino acids. Germline V gene data show CDR1 as MGHRA and CDR2 as YSYEKL. Written as DNA, the CDR3 is TGCGCCAGCAGCCAAGAAAGGGGGGTCACCGGGGAGCTGTTTTTT. It yields the protein CASSQERGVTGELFF.

This clonotype was seen a few times. The V and J genes are TRBV3-1 and TRBJ2-2, with 13 positions matching TRBD2. V was pared by 3 bases and J by 0 bases, with 4 bases of the junction left unmatched. This CDR3 has 18 residues. Germline-derived CDR1 and CDR2 are LGHDT and YNNKEL (reference sequence). The CDR3 loop is CASSHRTSGSTNTGELFF. The CDR3 DNA is TGTGCCAGCAGCCACCGGACTAGCGGGAGTACGAACACCGGGGAGCTGTTTTTT.

The chain is built from TRBV20-1 and TRBJ2-7; D remains ambiguous. V was cut by 3 bases and J by 1 base, with 13 bases left in between. CDR1 and CDR2 (germline): DFQATT, SNEGSKA (reference sequence). This CDR3 has 14 amino acids. The CDR3: CSASLALGSYEQYF. CDR3 DNA sequence: TGCAGTGCTAGCCTCGCGCTGGGTTCCTACGAGCAGTACTTC.

The chain joins TRBV11-2 to TRBJ2-1, with a tentative D call TRBD2 (6 bases). Germline lookup yields CDR1 SGHAT and CDR2 FQNNGV. The V and J ends lost 2 bases and 3 bases respectively, with 11 bases between them. The CDR3 runs 15 residues. The CDR3 sequence is CASSLSVAVYNEQFF. The CDR3 nucleotides are TGTGCCAGCAGCTTATCCGTAGCGGTCTACAATGAGCAGTTCTTC. Variable domain in full (rest from reference TRBV11-2 and TRBJ2-1): EAGVAQSPRYKIIEKRQSVAFWCNPISGHATLYWYQQILGQGPKLLIQFQNNGVVDDSQLPKDRFSAERLKGVDSTLKIQPAKLEDSAVYLCASSLSVAVYNEQFFGPGTRLTVL.

This clonotype has just a few counts. This chain uses TRBV6-6 with TRBJ2-2; weak D call: TRBD2 (5 bases). The CDR3 sequence is 14 residues long. Per the germline V gene, CDR1 is MNHNY and CDR2 is SVGAGI (reference sequence). V lost 2 bases and J 6 bases, leaving 10 bases between the germline ends. DNA for the CDR3: TGTGCCAGCAGTTACAGTCGGGATTCCGGGGAGCTGTTTTTT. Protein sequence: CASSYSRDSGELFF.

CDR3 DNA: TGTGCCAGTAGTATCGAGGGGACAGGGACCGAACAGCCCCAGCATTTT. The encoded protein is CASSIEGTGTEQPQHF. The rearrangement links TRBV19 to TRBJ1-5; 9 positions agree with TRBD1. CDR3 length: 16 residues. With V trimmed by 3 bases and J by 7 bases, 10 bases remained unmatched. The germline gives CDR1 LNHDA, CDR2 SQIVND (reference sequence).

The chain carries TRBV5-1 and TRBJ2-3; TRBD1 might be the D (5 bases). Germline lookup yields CDR1 SGHRS and CDR2 YFSETQ. The CDR3 extends over 14 amino acids. The germline V and J ends were trimmed by 0 bases and 5 bases, with 10 bases remaining between them. The CDR3: CASSLARAVDTQYF. CDR3 bases: TGCGCCAGCAGCTTGGCCAGGGCGGTAGATACGCAGTATTTT.

The chain employs TRBV3-1 and TRBJ1-1, with a tentative D call TRBD1 (5 bases). Germline V lookup: CDR1 LGHDT, CDR2 YNNKEL (reference sequence). This CDR3 has 15 residues. V was trimmed by 5 bases and J by 0 bases, leaving 13 bases between them. The DNA of the CDR3 is TGTGCCAGCAGCTTCAGGGCGGTTCTGAACACTGAAGCTTTCTTT. Its protein is CASSFRAVLNTEAFF.

The V call is TRBV2, the J call TRBJ2-5, with 8 nucleotides matching TRBD2. The CDR3 runs 13 residues. Germline V gene sequence: CDR1 SNHLY, CDR2 FYNNEI. V shed 5 bases and J 5 bases; nucleotides not matched to a gene: 4. The CDR3 loop is CASSYPGGETQYF. CDR3 nucleotides: TGTGCCAGCAGTTACCCGGGAGGGGAGACCCAGTACTTC.